Below, 18 T cell receptor beta chains from the same sample are listed, as sequenced in a study of early T cells in non-severe SARS-CoV-2 infection listed by TCRdb under 2021. Library prep was done by 5' RACE. The data were produced on a NextSeq 500. The raw public reads went through TCRdb reprocessing: fastp at Q25, MiXCR clone calling, in-frame beta chains kept. Each record represents a unique CDR3 protein, reported with the most common genes and DNA among its rows. This sample has 27,000 or so distinct CDR3 sequences in its table, and roughly 3.9% of those were observed once. The ten top clones hold around 8.4% of the sample. Material for sequencing was whole blood. Source of these receptors: an adult who was a healthcare worker with PCR-confirmed SARS-CoV-2 infection or an uninfected control (not recorded which).

This clonotype was detected many times. This chain uses TRBV19 with TRBJ1-1, with 7 bases fitting TRBD1. Germline lookup yields CDR1 LNHDA and CDR2 SQIVND (reference sequence). The CDR3 is 14 residues long. The J segment lost 5 bases and the V segment lost 5 bases, leaving 8 bases of the junction unmatched. The CDR3, as DNA: TGTGCCAGTAGTCTACGACAGGGAGGGACTGAAGCTTTCTTT. Translation: CASSLRQGGTEAFF.

This rearrangement joins TRBV29-1 to TRBJ1-1; D is perhaps TRBD1 (5 bases). The germline CDR1 and CDR2 sequences are SQVTM and ANQGSEA. This CDR3 is 13 amino acids long. Trimming pared 4 bases from V and 0 bases from J, leaving 9 bases between. The CDR3 nucleotides are TGCAGCGTTGTGCGACAGCTGAACACTGAAGCTTTCTTT. Encoded protein: CSVVRQLNTEAFF.

Ten or more counts support this clonotype. The chain carries TRBV2 and TRBJ2-7, with unresolved D. The CDR3 consists of 13 residues. Trimming cost V 7 bases and J 7 bases, with 17 bases left between them. CDR1 and CDR2 from the germline V gene are SNHLY and FYNNEI. CDR3 loop: CASNDIGLVEQYF. CDR3 in DNA: TGTGCCAGCAATGATATAGGTTTAGTTGAGCAGTACTTC.

This clonotype was counted many times. This chain connects TRBV18 to TRBJ2-3; TRBD1 matches 9 bases. The trim removed 3 bases at V and 4 bases at J, leaving 5 bases unmatched. CDR1 KGHSH and CDR2 LQKENI come from the germline V gene. This CDR3 is 15 amino acids long. This CDR3 reads CASSPGQGIADTQYF. In DNA form, the CDR3 reads TGTGCCAGCTCACCGGGACAGGGTATCGCAGATACGCAGTATTTT.

This clonotype was counted at least ten times. The chain joins TRBV5-1 to TRBJ2-2; D uncertain. V lost 4 bases, J lost 0 bases, and 16 bases lay in between. Germline V gives CDR1 SGHRS, CDR2 YFSETQ. The CDR3 is made up of 17 amino acids. The CDR3: CASSPRRSATNTGELFF. For the CDR3, the DNA is TGCGCCAGCAGCCCCCGACGGAGCGCCACGAACACCGGGGAGCTGTTTTTT.

This clonotype was observed at least ten times. The rearrangement joins TRBV6-1 to TRBJ2-4; D gene uncertain. The V gene lost 7 bases and the J gene lost 0 bases, with 13 bases spanning the gap. Looked up from germline, CDR1 is MNHNS and CDR2 is SASEGT. The CDR3 extends over 15 amino acids. Here the CDR3 DNA reads TGTGCCAGCATGAAGGAGATACTAGCCAAAAACATTCAGTACTTC. Amino acid sequence: CASMKEILAKNIQYF.

This clonotype was observed many times. The chain recombines TRBV10-1 with TRBJ2-7, with D maybe TRBD2 (5 bases). Trimming cost V 7 bases and J 0 bases, with 13 bases left between them. This CDR3 comprises 14 residues. The germline V gene encodes CDR1 WNHNN and CDR2 SYGVQD (reference sequence). As DNA, the CDR3 is TGCGCCAGCATCAAGGCTACTAGCTCCTACGAGCAGTACTTC. This codes for CASIKATSSYEQYF.

This clonotype was counted only a few times. The chain joins TRBV9 to TRBJ2-3; D might be TRBD1 (6 bases). Trimming removed 1 base from V and 1 base from J, with 10 bases in between. The length of the CDR3 is 15 residues. Per the germline V gene, CDR1 is SGDLS and CDR2 is YYNGEE. The CDR3 protein is CASSVYREGTDTQYF. The CDR3 DNA reads as TGTGCCAGCAGCGTATACAGGGAAGGCACAGATACGCAGTATTTT.

This clonotype occurred a few times. This rearrangement joins TRBV2 to TRBJ2-5; weak D call: TRBD1 (6 bases). Trimming pared 10 bases from V and 1 base from J, leaving 22 bases between. Germline CDR1 and CDR2: SNHLY and FYNNEI. CDR3 length equals 16 residues. Written as DNA, the CDR3 is TGTGCCACCCAGGGGAAGGCAACTAGGGCCCAAGAGACCCAGTACTTC. Translation gives CATQGKATRAQETQYF. The full variable domain, with the rest looked up from reference TRBV2 and TRBJ2-5, is EPEVTQTPSHQVTQMGQEVILRCVPISNHLYFYWYRQILGQKVEFLVSFYNNEISEKSEIFDDQFSVERPDGSNFTLKIRSTKLEDSAMYFCATQGKATRAQETQYFGPGTRLLVL.

The sample holds many counts of this clonotype. The chain links TRBV20-1 to TRBJ2-4; 12 nucleotides align to TRBD2. The CDR3 runs 13 residues. Germline lookup yields CDR1 DFQATT and CDR2 SNEGSKA (reference sequence). V shed 5 bases and J 8 bases; nucleotides not matched to a gene: 4. CDR3: CSAELAGGYIQYF. For the CDR3, the DNA is TGCAGTGCTGAGCTAGCGGGAGGGTACATTCAGTACTTC.

This clonotype occurred many times. The chain employs TRBV12-3 or TRBV12-4 and TRBJ1-1; D is ambiguous. With 5 bases removed from V and 5 bases from J, the gap between germline ends came to 12 bases. This CDR3 has 13 residues. CDR3 residues: CASSPTAWTEAFF. Written as DNA, the CDR3 is TGTGCCAGCAGTCCCACCGCGTGGACTGAAGCTTTCTTT.

This clonotype was observed a handful of times. This chain joins TRBV6-1 and TRBJ2-7; D call uncertain. The germline V gene has CDR1 MNHNS and CDR2 SASEGT. V was cut by 2 bases and J by 5 bases, with 13 bases left in between. The CDR3 length is 14 residues. The DNA of the CDR3 is TGTGCCAGCAGTGAAAACTATGTTGTCCACGAGCAGTACTTC. Protein sequence: CASSENYVVHEQYF.

This clonotype came up many times. The CDR3 reads CSVGQGQRNEQFF. The CDR3 DNA follows: TGCAGCGTAGGACAGGGGCAGCGGAATGAGCAGTTCTTC. The chain carries TRBV29-1 and TRBJ2-1; TRBD1 aligns across 9 bases. The CDR3 is 13 amino acids. Germline V lookup: CDR1 SQVTM, CDR2 ANQGSEA. V trimming: 6 bases; J trimming: 7 bases; junction bases outside the gene matches: 7.

This clonotype appeared many times. This chain connects TRBV10-3 to TRBJ2-2, with TRBD2 identical over 10 bases. Germline trimming cut 4 bases from V and 1 base from J; bases unmatched to any gene: 3. Germline V lookup: CDR1 ENHRY, CDR2 SYGVKD. CDR3 length equals 16 residues. The CDR3 DNA follows: TGTGCCATCAGTGGTGCTAGCGGGAGGAACACCGGGGAGCTGTTTTTT. Translating gives CAISGASGRNTGELFF.

This clonotype was seen ten or more times. The chain joins TRBV5-1 to TRBJ2-1; no clear D. V was pared by 0 bases and J by 6 bases, with 13 bases between. Germline lookup yields CDR1 SGHRS and CDR2 YFSETQ. The CDR3 loop spans 15 amino acids. CDR3 residues: CASSLAGQSVNEQFF. The CDR3 DNA is TGCGCCAGCAGCTTGGCCGGCCAGTCCGTCAATGAGCAGTTCTTC.

This clonotype was seen repeatedly, ten times or more. The chain uses TRBV4-2 and TRBJ2-3; 12 bases fit TRBD2. In germline, CDR1 is LGHNA, CDR2 YNFKEQ. This CDR3 region has 19 residues. The junction had 7 bases not matched to a gene; V was cut back by 0 bases and J by 0 bases. The CDR3 nucleotides read TGTGCCAGCAGCCAAGATTTGACTAGCGGGAGCAGTAGCACAGATACGCAGTATTTT. Protein sequence: CASSQDLTSGSSSTDTQYF.

This clonotype was seen repeatedly, ten times or more. The chain has TRBV6-5 and TRBJ2-7; D may be TRBD2 (5 bases). V gave up 0 bases and J gave up 2 bases, with 11 bases separating them. The CDR3 contains 15 residues. The germline V gene has CDR1 MNHEY and CDR2 SVGAGI. This chain's CDR3 is CASSYSILGAYEQYF. The DNA for the CDR3 is TGTGCCAGCAGTTACTCGATCCTCGGGGCCTACGAGCAGTACTTC.

There are many counts of this clonotype. V is TRBV4-3 and J is TRBJ1-1; no reliable D call. Germline V gene data show CDR1 as LGHNA and CDR2 as YSLEER. There are 15 residues in the CDR3. Trimming pared 0 bases from V and 0 bases from J, leaving 8 bases between. The CDR3 DNA reads TGCGCCAGCAGCCAAGAACTCTCCCTGAACACTGAAGCTTTCTTT. As protein: CASSQELSLNTEAFF.